Sequencing of this T cell receptor beta chain was carried out in a study of OX40 agonist ivuxolimab in advanced cancers. With respect to the entire study: Ivuxolimab, which targeted the costimulatory receptor OX40 (CD134), was an agonistic, fully human IgG2 monoclonal antibody. Intravenous ivuxolimab was administered to patients every 2 weeks at six dose levels: 0.01, 0.1, 0.3, 1.5, 3 and 10 mg/kg. Among the roughly 52 dose-escalation patients, around 19 had hepatocellular carcinoma, roughly 15 melanoma, 9 renal cell carcinoma and 9 head and neck cancer. The dose-escalation cohort was about 83% male with a mean age of about 54 years, ranging from roughly 23 to 85. Patients were allowed to have had prior anti-PD-1, anti-PD-L1 or anti-CTLA-4 therapy, and around 37% of the dose-escalation patients had previously received checkpoint inhibitors. Partial responses occurred in three dose-escalation patients, of whom one had hepatocellular carcinoma and two had cutaneous melanoma. The point of sequencing TCRbeta in the periphery was to test whether ivuxolimab changed TCR sequence diversity and drove clonal T-cell expansion. The paper describes the monotherapy dose-escalation part (N of about 57 patients) of the phase I trial of ivuxolimab.

To sequence the TCRbeta CDR3 region, genomic DNA was isolated from the sorted cells. TCRbeta CDR3 regions were sequenced using the immunoSEQ Assay. Entries here come from immuneACCESS through TCRdb and include only in-frame sequences with V and J called. Some clones fail to appear in such tables; in the studies checked, an unresolved V gene covers under half of the shortfall, and the cause of the remainder is unknown. A total of over 75,000 clones appear in this sample, roughly 89% of them only once. 1.1% to 1.5% of the sample is taken by the ten largest. Patients with a history of autoimmune disease or receiving systemic immunosuppression were excluded from the trial. In every dose cohort, peripheral blood was drawn for TCR sequencing at baseline, cycle 4 day 1, and cycle 7 day 1. Samples were obtained from an open-label, multicenter, first-in-human phase I dose-escalation trial of ivuxolimab. Adults with locally advanced or metastatic melanoma, renal cell, hepatocellular, or head and neck squamous cell carcinoma were enrolled in the trial. Before TCR sequencing, CD4+ T cells and CD8+ T cells were sorted from peripheral blood as separate populations.

Comment on this clone: Its antigen is not yet known. No per-base quality is available; no much larger clone lies one base away.

The CDR3 runs 15 amino acids, cysteine and phenylalanine included. The only DNA kept is the CDR3, 45 bases in frame from the first base. Relative to germline, V is missing 4 bases and J is missing 7 bases, with 6 bases of the junction outside any gene match. The germline V gene (reference sequence) sets CDR1 to SEHNR and CDR2 to FQNEAQ. Broader findings and caveats from the paper: Low levels of normalized T-cell clonal expansion were also seen in some patients who did not respond. Clonal expansion of both CD4+ and CD8+ blood T cells was observed from baseline to week 6 at doses 0.1 to 3.0 mg/kg. In partial responders in the 0.1-3.0 mg/kg groups, normalized peripheral clonal expansion was found to be among the lowest, especially among CD8+ T cells. Which antigens the clonally expanded peripheral T cells were specific for was not determined. After ivuxolimab, CD8+ T cells had more expanded clones than CD4+ T cells on average.

Recombination joined TRBV7-9 with TRBJ1-4, with 10 bases in between that match TRBD1. The clonotype was recovered from an adult with an advanced solid tumor such as melanoma, head and neck, liver or kidney cancer. Sequenced material: CD4+ or CD8+ T cells sorted from blood, taken in a trial of the OX40 agonist ivuxolimab. The CDR3 is CASSSDRGLSEKLFF. In nucleotide form, the sequence is TGTGCCAGCAGCTCAGACAGGGGGCTCAGTGAAAAACTGTTTTTT.